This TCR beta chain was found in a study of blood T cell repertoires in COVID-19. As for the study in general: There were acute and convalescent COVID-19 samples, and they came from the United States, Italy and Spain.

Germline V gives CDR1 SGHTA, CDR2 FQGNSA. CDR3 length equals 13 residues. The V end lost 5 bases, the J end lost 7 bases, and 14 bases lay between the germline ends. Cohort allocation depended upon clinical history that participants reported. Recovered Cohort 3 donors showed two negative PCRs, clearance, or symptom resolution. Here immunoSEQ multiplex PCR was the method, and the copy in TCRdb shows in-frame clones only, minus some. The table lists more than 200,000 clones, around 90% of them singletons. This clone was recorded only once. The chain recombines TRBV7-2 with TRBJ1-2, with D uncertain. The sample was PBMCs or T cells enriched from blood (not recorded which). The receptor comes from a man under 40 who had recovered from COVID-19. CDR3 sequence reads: CASSPRGDSGYTF. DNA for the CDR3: TGTGCCAGCAGCCCACGCGGGGATAGTGGCTACACCTTC.